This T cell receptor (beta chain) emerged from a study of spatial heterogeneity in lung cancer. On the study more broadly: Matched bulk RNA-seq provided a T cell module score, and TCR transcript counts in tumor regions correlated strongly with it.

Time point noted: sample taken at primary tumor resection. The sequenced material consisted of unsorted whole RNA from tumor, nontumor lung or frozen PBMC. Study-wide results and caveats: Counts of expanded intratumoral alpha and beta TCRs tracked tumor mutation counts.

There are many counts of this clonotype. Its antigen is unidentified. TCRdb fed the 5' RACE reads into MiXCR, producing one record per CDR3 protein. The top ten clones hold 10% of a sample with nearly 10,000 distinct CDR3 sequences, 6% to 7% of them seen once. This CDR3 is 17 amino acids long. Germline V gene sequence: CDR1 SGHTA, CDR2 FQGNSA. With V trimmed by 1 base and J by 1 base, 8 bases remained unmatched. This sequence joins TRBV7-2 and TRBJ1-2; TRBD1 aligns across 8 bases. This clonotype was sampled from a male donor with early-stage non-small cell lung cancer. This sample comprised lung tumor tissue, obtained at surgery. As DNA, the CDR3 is TGTGCCAGCAGCTTAGTTACAGGGGGGCGAAATAACTATGGCTACACCTTC. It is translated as CASSLVTGGRNNYGYTF.